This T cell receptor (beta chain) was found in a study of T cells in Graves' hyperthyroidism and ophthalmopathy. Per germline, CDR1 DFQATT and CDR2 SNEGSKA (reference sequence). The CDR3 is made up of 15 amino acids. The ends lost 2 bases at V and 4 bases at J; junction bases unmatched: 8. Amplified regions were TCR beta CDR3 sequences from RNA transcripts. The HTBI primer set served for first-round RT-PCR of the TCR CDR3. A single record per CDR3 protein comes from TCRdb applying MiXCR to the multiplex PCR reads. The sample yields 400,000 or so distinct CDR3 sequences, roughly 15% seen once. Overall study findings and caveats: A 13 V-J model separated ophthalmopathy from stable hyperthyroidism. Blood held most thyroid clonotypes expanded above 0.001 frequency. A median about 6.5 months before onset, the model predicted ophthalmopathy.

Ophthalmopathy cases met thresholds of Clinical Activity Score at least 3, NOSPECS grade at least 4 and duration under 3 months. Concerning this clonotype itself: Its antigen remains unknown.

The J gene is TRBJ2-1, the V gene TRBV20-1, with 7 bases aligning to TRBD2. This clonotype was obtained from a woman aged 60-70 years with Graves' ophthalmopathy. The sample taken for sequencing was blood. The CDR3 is CSARPKGGVYNEQFF. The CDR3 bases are TGCAGTGCTAGACCCAAGGGAGGGGTGTACAATGAGCAGTTCTTC.